This entry concerns a single TCR beta chain. This sample is drawn from a study of blood T cell repertoires in COVID-19. Turning to the study itself: Samples taken during acute and convalescent COVID-19 were collected in the United States, Italy and Spain. The cDNA or gDNA used as material had been derived from T cells, B-cell-depleted T cells, or PBMCs.

This CDR3 is 14 amino acids long. V was clipped by 4 bases and J by 4 bases, with 14 bases between them. In germline, CDR1 is SGHRS, CDR2 YFSETQ. In the original workflow: Reference gene primer amplification yielded estimated nucleated cell counts. Repertoires were generated with immunoSEQ multiplex PCR, while TCRdb's copy carries only in-frame clones and drops some. Clonal size and the V and J genes are those of that table, whereas D and trimming came from the DNA. Among 390,000 or so clones, just under 90% were seen once, and the ten largest hold approximately 10%. All enrollees were roughly 18 to 89 years old and from about 25 US areas.

The specimen was PBMCs or T cells enriched from blood (not recorded which). This clonotype was sampled from a woman aged 45-60 years who had recovered from COVID-19. The J gene is TRBJ1-2, the V gene TRBV5-1; D not certain. CDR3 DNA sequence: TGCGCCAGCAGCCCATCAGGATTTGGCTATGGCTACACCTTC. Its protein product is CASSPSGFGYGYTF. The full variable domain, in which reference TRBV5-1 and TRBJ1-2 provide the parts outside the CDR3, is KAGVTQTPRYLIKTRGQQVTLSCSPISGHRSVSWYQQTPGQGLQFLFEYFSETQRNKGNFPGRFSGRQFSNSRSEMNVSTLELGDSALYLCASSPSGFGYGYTFGSGTRLTVV.